The 16 T cell receptor beta chains below come from one sample, sequenced in a study of shared clonotypes between healthy human individuals. Only in-frame clones appear in the TCRdb table, and some are missing; sequencing was by immunoSEQ multiplex PCR. The table includes approximately 620,000 clones, more than 95% detected once. The sequencing input was naive CD4+ T cells sorted from blood. Subset meaning: CD45RA+ positively selected. These receptors were collected from a young woman in good health.

This chain links TRBV27 with TRBJ2-7; perhaps TRBD1 as D (5 bases). Germline lookup yields CDR1 MNHEY and CDR2 SMNVEV (reference sequence). CDR3 length equals 14 residues. V gave up 5 bases and J gave up 1 base, with 12 bases separating them. CDR3 amino acids: CASSDTRVSYEQYF. The CDR3, as DNA: TGTGCCAGCAGTGACACCAGGGTTTCCTACGAGCAGTACTTC.

The chain couples TRBV28 to TRBJ2-5; 9 bases are shared with TRBD1. CDR1 MDHEN and CDR2 SYDVKM come from the germline V gene. This CDR3 is built from 14 residues. Trimming cost V 6 bases and J 5 bases; bases outside gene matches: 7. The CDR3 reads CASRTGGLRETQYF. As DNA, the CDR3 is TGTGCCAGCAGGACAGGGGGTCTCCGGGAGACCCAGTACTTC.

The chain carries TRBV13 and TRBJ1-3; 8 bases fit TRBD1. The length of the CDR3 is 16 residues. Germline V gives CDR1 PRHDT, CDR2 FYEKMQ (reference sequence). J gave up 2 bases and V 0 bases, and 3 bases lay outside the gene matches. The CDR3 is CASSLGRTGTGNTIYF. In nucleotides, the CDR3 is TGTGCCAGCAGCTTAGGCCGGACAGGGACTGGAAACACCATATATTTT.

The gene calls are TRBV6-5 and TRBJ2-7; 7 bases are shared with TRBD2. The CDR3 extends over 13 amino acids. J lost 3 bases, V lost 8 bases, and 7 bases had no gene match. The germline gives CDR1 MNHEY, CDR2 SVGAGI. The CDR3 here is CASQRGPDYEQYF. The DNA for the CDR3 is TGTGCCAGCCAGCGGGGACCAGACTACGAGCAGTACTTC.

This chain joins TRBV28 and TRBJ2-3; D ambiguous. The CDR3 has 15 residues. From germline, CDR1 is MDHEN and CDR2 SYDVKM. Deletions cut 3 bases from V and 0 bases from J, with 10 bases between. The CDR3 sequence is CASSFLGSSTDTQYF. The CDR3 DNA sequence: TGTGCCAGCAGTTTTTTAGGCTCTAGCACAGATACGCAGTATTTT.

The CDR3 sequence: CASSQSMAVETQYF. As DNA, the CDR3 is TGTGCCAGCAGTCAGAGCATGGCGGTGGAGACCCAGTACTTC. The chain is built from TRBV6-5 and TRBJ2-5; D is undetermined. Germline V gene data show CDR1 as MNHEY and CDR2 as SVGAGI. The length of the CDR3 is 14 residues. Trimming stripped 5 bases from V and 5 bases from J, with 15 bases between.

Details on this clone: This sample also contains other DNA sequences that code for the same CDR3. The chain has TRBV28 and TRBJ1-1; the match to TRBD1 covers 8 bases. The ends lost 6 bases at V and 2 bases at J; junction bases unmatched: 5. The CDR3 has 14 residues. CDR1 and CDR2 (germline): MDHEN, SYDVKM. The CDR3: CASSPDRGNTEAFF. CDR3 nucleotide sequence: TGTGCCAGCAGCCCTGACAGGGGAAACACTGAAGCTTTCTTT. The variable domain in full, completed from reference TRBV28 and TRBJ1-1, reads DVKVTQSSRYLVKRTGEKVFLECVQDMDHENMFWYRQDPGLGLRLIYFSYDVKMKEKGDIPEGYSVSREKKERFSLILESASTNQTSMYLCASSPDRGNTEAFFGQGTRLTVV.

This sequence joins TRBV28 and TRBJ1-1; no firm D call. The V end was cut by 6 bases, the J end by 1 base, with 6 bases between. Germline V gene data show CDR1 as MDHEN and CDR2 as SYDVKM. The CDR3 has 12 amino acids. For the CDR3, the DNA is TGTGCCAGCAGGGGCTGGAACACTGAAGCTTTCTTT. Translation gives CASRGWNTEAFF.

To note about this clone: An end of the junction does not agree with germline; a read error may underlie this. The rearrangement joins TRBV29-1 to TRBJ2-1; D possibly corresponds to TRBD1 (6 bases). This CDR3 is 11 amino acids long. CDR1 SQVTM and CDR2 ANQGSEA come from the germline V gene. CDR3 region: CSVGSTGAPLF. The DNA for the CDR3 is TGCAGCGTAGGATCGACAGGAGCTCCCCTCTTC.

The rearrangement uses TRBV28 and TRBJ2-7, with a weak D call TRBD2 (6 bases). Germline CDR1 reads MDHEN; CDR2 reads SYDVKM. Trimming took off 11 bases at V and 3 bases at J, with 26 bases between the two ends. CDR3 length equals 16 residues. The CDR3 loop reads CASRPLSQRVNYEQYF. The CDR3 region has the DNA TGTGCCTCACGCCCATTGTCTCAGCGGGTAAACTACGAGCAGTACTTC.

The chain uses TRBV7-2 and TRBJ2-7; D is unresolved. CDR1 and CDR2 (germline): SGHTA, FQGNSA. The germline V and J ends were trimmed by 3 bases and 6 bases, with 9 bases remaining between them. The CDR3 is 12 residues long. CDR3 amino acids: CASSLGEGEQYF. Written as DNA, the CDR3 is TGTGCCAGCAGCTTGGGCGAAGGCGAGCAGTACTTC.

This clone was counted a single time. This chain links TRBV2 with TRBJ1-1; D uncertain. Germline-derived CDR1 and CDR2 are SNHLY and FYNNEI. Trimming took 7 bases from V and 2 from J, leaving 14 bases between them. The CDR3 has 14 amino acids. The DNA of the CDR3 is TGTGCCAGCACTTTGGAGACAAGTAACACTGAAGCTTTCTTT. Its translation: CASTLETSNTEAFF.

The gene calls are TRBV2 and TRBJ1-1; D uncertain. In germline, CDR1 is SNHLY, CDR2 FYNNEI. This CDR3 is built from 15 residues. V gave up 6 bases and J gave up 5 bases, with 19 bases separating them. The CDR3 loop is CASSARPGRRTEAFF. The CDR3 DNA reads as TGTGCCAGCAGCGCACGCCCCGGGAGAAGAACTGAAGCTTTCTTT.

The count of this clone is one. The J gene is TRBJ2-5, the V gene TRBV5-8; 7 nucleotides line up with TRBD1. J was trimmed by 5 bases and V by 4 bases; bases with no gene match: 8. CDR1 and CDR2 (germline): SGHTS, YDEGEE. The CDR3 is 14 amino acids. CDR3 nucleotide sequence: TGTGCCAGCAGCCATTGGACAGGAAGGGAGACCCAGTACTTC. Protein product: CASSHWTGRETQYF.

In this sample, this clone turned up once. V gene TRBV19 combines with J gene TRBJ1-5; unclear D gene. Between the trimmed V and J ends, which lost 3 bases and 2 bases, there was a span of 14 bases. The CDR3 has 16 amino acids. Germline loops: CDR1 LNHDA, CDR2 SQIVND (reference sequence). The chain's CDR3 is CASSIPAGAGNQPQHF. CDR3 DNA: TGTGCCAGTAGTATTCCTGCCGGAGCTGGCAATCAGCCCCAGCATTTT.

The CDR3 sequence is CASSALAGVIYEQYF. The CDR3 DNA follows: TGTGCCAGCAGTGCTCTAGCGGGAGTGATCTACGAGCAGTACTTC. This chain uses TRBV27 with TRBJ2-7; 10 nucleotides align to TRBD2. The CDR3 consists of 15 residues. After removal of 5 bases from V and 3 bases from J, the junction contained 7 bases not matched to a gene. CDR1 MNHEY and CDR2 SMNVEV come from the germline V gene (reference sequence).